One and the same sample provided the 21 T cell receptor beta chains below, sequenced in a study of blood T cell repertoires in COVID-19. Using immunoSEQ multiplex PCR, the repertoire was profiled, and TCRdb retains in-frame clones only, with some absent. The sample contains about 190,000 clones, roughly 88% of which appear only once. Sequenced material: peripheral blood. The source of these receptors is a young woman with acute or convalescent COVID-19.

V usage is TRBV5-8 and J usage is TRBJ1-2; a possible D gene is TRBD1 (6 bases). V was pared by 4 bases and J by 7 bases, with 14 bases between. Looked up from germline, CDR1 is SGHTS and CDR2 is YDEGEE. The CDR3 is made up of 13 amino acids. CDR3 amino acids: CASSAAGAAGYTF. The CDR3 nucleotides are TGTGCCAGCAGCGCAGCGGGGGCAGCTGGCTACACCTTC.

The J gene is TRBJ2-3, the V gene TRBV27, with D uncertain. V was cut by 6 bases and J by 4 bases, with 8 bases left in between. Germline CDR1 MNHEY, CDR2 SMNVEV (reference sequence). The CDR3 spans 12 residues. The CDR3 coding sequence is TGTGCCAGCAGACCGCGTGCAGATACGCAGTATTTT. Encoded protein: CASRPRADTQYF.

Points on this clone: Other nucleotide sequences in the sample specify the same CDR3. The gene calls are TRBV6-5 and TRBJ1-4; D ambiguous. Trimming took 0 bases from V and 1 from J, leaving 6 bases between them. There are 15 residues in the CDR3. Germline CDR1 MNHEY, CDR2 SVGAGI. The CDR3 reads CASSYSGGTNEKLFF. CDR3 nucleotide sequence: TGTGCCAGCAGTTACTCCGGCGGAACTAATGAAAAACTGTTTTTT.

This clone was seen a handful of times. The rearrangement links TRBV28 to TRBJ1-5; D call uncertain. V lost 3 bases to trimming and J lost 9 bases, with 6 bases between them. Looked up from germline, CDR1 is MDHEN and CDR2 is SYDVKM. The CDR3 contains 11 residues. This CDR3 is CASSFSRPQHF. The CDR3 coding sequence is TGTGCCAGCAGTTTTTCTCGGCCCCAGCATTTT.

This chain uses TRBV10-1 with TRBJ1-2; 7 nucleotides match TRBD1. The J segment lost 4 bases and the V segment lost 8 bases, leaving 10 bases of the junction unmatched. Looked up from germline, CDR1 is WNHNN and CDR2 is SYGVQD (reference sequence). This CDR3 has 14 amino acids. CDR3 bases: TGCGCCAGCTCGAAAGACAGGGACGCCTATGGCTACACCTTC. Amino acids: CASSKDRDAYGYTF.

The gene calls are TRBV6-5 and TRBJ2-3; D uncertain. The ends were cut back, 7 bases at V and 0 bases at J, with 11 bases in the middle. This CDR3 has 14 residues. Germline V gene lookup returns CDR1 MNHEY and CDR2 SVGAGI. The CDR3 nucleotides read TGTGCCAGCAAGTCGGTTTTTAGCACAGATACGCAGTATTTT. Encoded protein: CASKSVFSTDTQYF.

This sequence joins TRBV5-1 and TRBJ2-1, with TRBD2 identical over 7 bases. J gave up 9 bases and V 3 bases, and 6 bases lay outside the gene matches. Per the germline V gene, CDR1 is SGHRS and CDR2 is YFSETQ. The CDR3 is 13 residues long. Here the CDR3 DNA reads TGCGCCAGCAGCTCACTAGCGCAGGGTGAGCAGTTCTTC. It encodes CASSSLAQGEQFF. Full variable domain (missing parts from reference TRBV5-1 and TRBJ2-1): KAGVTQTPRYLIKTRGQQVTLSCSPISGHRSVSWYQQTPGQGLQFLFEYFSETQRNKGNFPGRFSGRQFSNSRSEMNVSTLELGDSALYLCASSSLAQGEQFFGPGTRLTVL.

Of note for this clone: The germline gene is not matched at one end of the junction; a read error may be the cause. This chain uses TRBV7-2 with TRBJ2-1; no clear D gene. The germline V gene encodes CDR1 SGHTA and CDR2 FQGNSA. This CDR3 is built from 12 residues. The CDR3 DNA reads as TGTGCCAGCAGCTCTCTTTACGAGCCTAACCTCTTC. It encodes CASSSLYEPNLF. Full variable domain (missing parts from reference TRBV7-2 and TRBJ2-1): GAGVSQSPSNKVTEKGKDVELRCDPISGHTALYWYRQSLGQGLEFLIYFQGNSAPDKSGLPSDRFSAERTGGSVSTLTIQRTQQEDSAVYLCASSSLYEPNLFGPGTRLTVL.

This clone is a singleton in its sample. The chain combines TRBV18 with TRBJ2-1; TRBD2 agrees at 7 bases. V trimming: 6 bases; J trimming: 0 bases; junction bases outside the gene matches: 2. CDR3 length: 14 amino acids. CDR1 is KGHSH, CDR2 LQKENI, per germline. The CDR3 reads CASSPGGSYNEQFF. CDR3 DNA: TGTGCCAGCTCCCCGGGGGGCTCCTACAATGAGCAGTTCTTC.

CDR3 in DNA: TGTGCCAGCGGATCTACAGGGATCTTCTACGAGCAGTACTTC. This gives the protein CASGSTGIFYEQYF. The chain joins TRBV28 to TRBJ2-7; maybe TRBD1 (6 bases). The germline CDR1 and CDR2 sequences are MDHEN and SYDVKM. This CDR3 has 14 amino acids. Deletions cut 8 bases from V and 3 bases from J, with 17 bases between.

As to this clone: This is likely a read error, given that the CDR3 carries no conserved phenylalanine or tryptophan at its end. No DNA is shown, since the ends of the CDR3 on it are uncertain; the CDR3 is the one TCRdb lists. The chain carries TRBV19 and TRBJ1-5; the table gives TRBD1 as D, unverified against the DNA. The CDR3 has 8 amino acids, counting both end residues. Germline V gene sequence: CDR1 LNHDA, CDR2 SQIVND (reference sequence). CDR3 region: CASIRDIR.

V and J are TRBV6-5 and TRBJ1-2, with TRBD1 matching over 8 bases. This CDR3 contains 15 residues. Germline V lookup: CDR1 MNHEY, CDR2 SVGAGI. The V and J ends lost 6 bases and 2 bases, in that order; junction bases with no gene match: 8. CDR3 in DNA: TGTGCCAGCAGATCGGCGACAGGGGCGAACTATGGCTACACCTTC. This sequence encodes CASRSATGANYGYTF.

The chain is built from TRBV18 and TRBJ2-3, with a tentative D call TRBD2 (6 bases). The CDR3 totals 17 residues. Germline CDR1 KGHSH, CDR2 LQKENI. V was trimmed by 6 bases and J by 1 base, leaving 20 bases between them. The CDR3 region has the DNA TGTGCCAGCTCGAACGGGAGAAGATGGGCTGGCACAGATACGCAGTATTTT. It is translated as CASSNGRRWAGTDTQYF.

This clone came up a few times. The V and J genes are TRBV3-1 (or the pseudogene TRBV3-2) and TRBJ1-3; no clear D gene. Germline V gene sequence: CDR1 LGHDT, CDR2 YNNKEL (reference sequence). V lost 6 bases and J lost 8, with 5 bases in between. The CDR3 is made up of 10 amino acids. CDR3 region: CASSRDTIYF. The DNA of the CDR3 is TGTGCCAGCAGTCGGGACACCATATATTTT.

V usage is TRBV27 and J usage is TRBJ2-7; D is possibly TRBD1 (7 bases). The ends were cut back, 4 bases at V and 3 bases at J, with 16 bases in the middle. In germline, CDR1 is MNHEY, CDR2 SMNVEV (reference sequence). This CDR3 has 15 amino acids. The CDR3 loop reads CASSSRGTAFYEQYF. DNA for the CDR3: TGTGCCAGCAGTTCGCGCGGGACAGCCTTCTACGAGCAGTACTTC.

J is TRBJ2-3 and V is TRBV20-1, with D possibly being TRBD2 (5 bases). The V gene's germline CDR1 is DFQATT and CDR2 SNEGSKA (reference sequence). V shed 8 bases and J shed 6 bases, with 12 bases lying between them. This CDR3 region has 11 residues. The CDR3 protein is CSREGFDTQYF. DNA for the CDR3: TGCAGTCGAGAGGGATTCGATACGCAGTATTTT.

The chain links TRBV18 to TRBJ1-1; unclear D gene. The CDR3 spans 13 residues. V lost 3 bases and J 3 bases, leaving 8 bases between the germline ends. The V gene's germline CDR1 is KGHSH and CDR2 LQKENI. The CDR3 DNA sequence: TGTGCCAGCTCACCCATTCGGGACACTGAAGCTTTCTTT. Residues: CASSPIRDTEAFF. Complete variable domain (other parts from reference TRBV18 and TRBJ1-1): NAGVMQNPRHLVRRRGQEARLRCSPMKGHSHVYWYRQLPEEGLKFMVYLQKENIIDESGMPKERFSAEFPKEGPSILRIQQVVRGDSAAYFCASSPIRDTEAFFGQGTRLTVV.

V usage is TRBV12-3 or TRBV12-4 and J usage is TRBJ1-2, with D possibly being TRBD1 (6 bases). CDR3 length: 12 amino acids. V lost 3 bases to trimming and J lost 8 bases, with 10 bases between them. CDR3 sequence: CASSFEGGGYTF. CDR3 DNA: TGTGCCAGCAGTTTCGAAGGGGGAGGCTACACCTTC.

The V gene is TRBV6-5, the J gene TRBJ2-7; 9 nucleotides agree with TRBD1. With V trimmed by 7 bases and J by 6 bases, 7 bases remained unmatched. The CDR3 runs 13 residues. Per the germline V gene, CDR1 is MNHEY and CDR2 is SVGAGI. The CDR3 DNA reads TGTGCCAGCACCGCCGGGACAGGGCGCGAGCAGTACTTC. Translated, it gives CASTAGTGREQYF.

This clone was recorded once. V is TRBV29-1 and J is TRBJ2-5; no firm D call. The germline gives CDR1 SQVTM, CDR2 ANQGSEA. This CDR3 is 12 amino acids long. V lost 6 bases and J 6 bases, leaving 14 bases between the germline ends. The DNA for the CDR3 is TGCAGCGTCGTTCTAGGTTGGCAGACCCAGTACTTC. As protein: CSVVLGWQTQYF.

This chain uses TRBV28 with TRBJ2-2; weak D call: TRBD1 (6 bases). This CDR3 has 15 residues. V was clipped by 11 bases and J by 0 bases, with 16 bases between them. CDR1 is MDHEN and CDR2 is SYDVKM in the germline V gene. The chain's CDR3 is CASNWGQANTGELFF. DNA of the CDR3: TGTGCCTCGAACTGGGGACAAGCGAACACCGGGGAGCTGTTTTTT.